The entry that follows covers one TCR beta chain sequence. This clone was recorded once. Its antigen remains undetermined. The record has no base qualities; no much larger clone is one base away. TCRbeta CDR3 regions were amplified from genomic DNA using the immunoSEQ Assay, a bias-controlled multiplex PCR. The published analysis was carried out like this. The number of nucleated cells in each sample was estimated from the amplification of reference gene primers within the assay. To quantify the absolute abundance of each unique TCRbeta CDR3 rearrangement, sequence reads were collapsed and filtered. Productive Simpson clonality was computed per sample as the square root of Simpson's diversity index over productive rearrangements. Here the immuneACCESS table is served through TCRdb, limited to in-frame sequences with V and J called. Missing clones are a known gap in these copies; in checked studies unresolved V genes cover under half, and the rest lacks a known reason. V, J and clone size derive from that table, while D and trimming were established from the DNA sequence. For this sample the table gives 240,000 or so clones, of which more than 70% were detected only once. Of the sample, roughly 1.9% is held by the ten largest clones.

In the prospective study, participants were roughly 18 to 90 years old, resided in fewer than 25 geographic areas of the United States, and were enrolled through a virtual design. In the prospective study, participants were assigned to cohorts based on the clinical history participants reported in a screening survey and a study questionnaire. Recovered participants in ImmuneRACE Cohort 3 were defined as having two consecutive negative NP/OP PCR tests, clearance from a healthcare professional, or resolution of symptoms. Mobile phlebotomists in the prospective study collected whole blood, serum and a nasopharyngeal or oropharyngeal swab from every participant. Prospective study participants could optionally give additional blood draws and questionnaires over an approximately two-month period. Blood samples from the prospective study were shipped frozen or at room temperature prior to DNA extraction.

This entry comes from a study of blood T cell repertoires in COVID-19 (dated by TCRdb to between 2020 and 2021). The study in broad terms: Collaborator samples came from the United States, Italy and Spain and covered acute and convalescent phases of COVID-19. The material from the prospective study consisted of cDNA or gDNA derived from T cells, B-cell-depleted T cells, or PBMCs. The dataset comprised deeply sampled blood TCRbeta repertoires from subjects exposed to, actively infected with, or recovered from COVID-19. A de-identified subject ID, COVID-19 status, age in years and sex were almost always included in the sample metadata. Samples were obtained from the ongoing ImmuneRACE study (first 160 participants) and from roughly 1,300 subjects provided by 6 global collaborators. A freely available public database, intended as a resource for researchers studying the immune response to SARS-CoV-2, is where the repertoires were released. HLA class I and class II types, where available, came from metadata supplied by the sample provider rather than from assay-based typing.

Beyond this particular receptor, the publication reports: How much clinical and demographic metadata was included differed by source and by participant, and the metadata was provided uncurated.

The source of this sequence is a woman aged 45 to 65 who had recovered from COVID-19. The sequenced material came from PBMCs or T cells enriched from blood (not recorded which).

Here is the DNA: TGTGCCAGCAGCTCAGGGACTAGCGGGAGCTTATCCTACAATGAGCAGTTCTTC. Protein translation: CASSSGTSGSLSYNEQFF. The rearrangement joined TRBV11-2 to TRBJ2-1, with 14 bases in between that match TRBD2. Trimming leaves V shorter by 4 bases and J shorter by 1 base, with the junction holding 6 bases beyond the gene matches. CDR1 and CDR2, looked up from the germline V gene, are SGHAT and FQNNGV. The CDR3, cysteine through phenylalanine, is 18 amino acids long. The only DNA kept is the CDR3, 54 bases in frame from the first base. With the portions outside the CDR3 filled from the reference TRBV11-2 and TRBJ2-1 genes, the complete variable region becomes EAGVAQSPRYKIIEKRQSVAFWCNPISGHATLYWYQQILGQGPKLLIQFQNNGVVDDSQLPKDRFSAERLKGVDSTLKIQPAKLEDSAVYLCASSSGTSGSLSYNEQFFGPGTRLTVL.